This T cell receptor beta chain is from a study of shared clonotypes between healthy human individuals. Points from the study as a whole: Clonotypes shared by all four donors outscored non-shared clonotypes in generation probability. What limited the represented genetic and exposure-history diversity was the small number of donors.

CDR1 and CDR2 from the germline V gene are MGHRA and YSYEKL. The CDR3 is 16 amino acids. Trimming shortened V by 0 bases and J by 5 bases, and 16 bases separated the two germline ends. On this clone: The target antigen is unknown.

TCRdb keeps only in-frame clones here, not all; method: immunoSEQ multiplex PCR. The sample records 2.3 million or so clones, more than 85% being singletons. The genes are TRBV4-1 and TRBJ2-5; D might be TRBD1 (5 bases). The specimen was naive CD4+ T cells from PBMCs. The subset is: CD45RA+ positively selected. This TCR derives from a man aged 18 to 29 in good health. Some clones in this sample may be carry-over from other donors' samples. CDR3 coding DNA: TGCGCCAGCAGCCAAGATGTCGCCAGGGCTGGGGAGACCCAGTACTTC. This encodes CASSQDVARAGETQYF.